Each of the 26 T cell receptor beta chains below was sequenced from the same sample in a study of immune cell composition in non-small cell lung cancer. TCRdb keeps only in-frame clones here, not all; method: immunoSEQ multiplex PCR. The table includes about 4,900 clones, around 78% detected once. Sequencing was performed on lung tumor tissue. Source of these receptors: a human donor with non-small cell lung cancer.

A remark on this clone: Germline is not matched at one junction end, which may reflect a read error. The chain combines TRBV20-1 with TRBJ1-2; no definite D call. Germline V lookup: CDR1 DFQATT, CDR2 SNEGSKA (reference sequence). CDR3 length: 11 amino acids. The CDR3 nucleotides read TGCAGTGCCAGAGGCGAGGGAGTCTACACCTTC. As protein: CSARGEGVYTF.

The DNA of the CDR3 is TGCGCCAGCAGCCAAGAACCAGCGGGCTCCTACGAGCAGTACTTC. It yields the protein CASSQEPAGSYEQYF. The V gene is TRBV4-3, the J gene TRBJ2-7; D perhaps matches TRBD2 (6 bases). Trimming left V 0 bases short and J 0 bases short, with 9 bases between. CDR3 size: 15 residues. The germline V gene has CDR1 LGHNA and CDR2 YSLEER.

The chain carries TRBV10-1 and TRBJ2-7; the match to TRBD2 covers 7 bases. Germline V gene sequence: CDR1 WNHNN, CDR2 SYGVQD (reference sequence). The CDR3 is 15 residues long. V shed 6 bases and J 4 bases; nucleotides not matched to a gene: 12. CDR3 nucleotides: TGCGCCAGCAGGGAAGGACTAGTTTTTCTTTACGAGCAGTACTTC. Protein: CASREGLVFLYEQYF.

The chain couples TRBV9 to TRBJ2-7; perhaps TRBD1 as D (6 bases). The CDR3 runs 12 residues. From germline, CDR1 is SGDLS and CDR2 YYNGEE. The V end was cut by 0 bases, the J end by 6 bases, with 7 bases between. The CDR3 coding sequence is TGTGCCAGCAGCGTAGAAGGGGGCGAGCAGTACTTC. Protein: CASSVEGGEQYF.

This clone was seen only a few times. The chain combines TRBV11-2 with TRBJ1-1; D is perhaps TRBD1 (5 bases). Trimming stripped 5 bases from V and 4 bases from J, with 8 bases between. The length of the CDR3 is 12 residues. From germline, CDR1 is SGHAT and CDR2 FQNNGV. CDR3 sequence (DNA): TGTGCCAGCAGCCAGGGTGTCACTGAAGCTTTCTTT. This codes for CASSQGVTEAFF.

The chain joins TRBV18 to TRBJ2-1; TRBD2 matches 12 bases. Germline lookup yields CDR1 KGHSH and CDR2 LQKENI. V was pared by 2 bases and J by 9 bases, with 8 bases of the junction left unmatched. The CDR3 consists of 16 residues. The DNA of the CDR3 is TGTGCCAGCTCACCATCTCTAGCGGGAGGGCGGGGTGAGCAGTTCTTC. Translated: CASSPSLAGGRGEQFF.

This chain uses TRBV5-1 with TRBJ2-3; TRBD1 might be the D (6 bases). V gave up 5 bases and J gave up 2 bases, with 12 bases separating them. CDR1 is SGHRS, CDR2 YFSETQ, per germline. The CDR3 covers 14 residues. CDR3 residues: CASRLGGFTDTQYF. The CDR3 region has the DNA TGCGCCAGCAGACTTGGGGGCTTCACAGATACGCAGTATTTT.

V usage is TRBV30 and J usage is TRBJ1-3, with TRBD1 matching 9 bases. V trimming: 2 bases; J trimming: 3 bases; junction bases outside the gene matches: 5. The germline V gene encodes CDR1 GTSNPN and CDR2 SVGIG (reference sequence). The CDR3 runs 15 residues. Written as DNA, the CDR3 is TGTGCCTGGAGTTTCCGGGACAGGGATGGAAACACCATATATTTT. The encoded protein is CAWSFRDRDGNTIYF. Together with reference TRBV30 and TRBJ1-3, the CDR3 gives the full variable domain: SQTIHQWPATLVQPVGSPLSLECTVEGTSNPNLYWYRQAAGRGLQLLFYSVGIGQISSEVPQNLSASRPQDRQFILSSKKLLLSDSGFYLCAWSFRDRDGNTIYFGEGSWLTVV.

The V call is TRBV6-5, the J call TRBJ2-7; 12 bases match TRBD2. The trim removed 4 bases at V and 4 bases at J, leaving 2 bases unmatched. This CDR3 is built from 14 residues. Germline CDR1 is MNHEY and CDR2 is SVGAGI. CDR3: CASSWTSGVYEQYF. CDR3 sequence (DNA): TGTGCCAGCAGTTGGACTAGCGGGGTGTACGAGCAGTACTTC.

The V call is TRBV5-5, the J call TRBJ2-1; no clear D. The CDR3 has 13 residues. Germline-derived CDR1 and CDR2 are SGHKS and YYEKEE (reference sequence). Between the trimmed V and J ends, which lost 0 bases and 10 bases, there was a span of 11 bases. CDR3 amino acids: CASSLGGPGEQFF. CDR3 coding DNA: TGTGCCAGCAGCTTGGGCGGCCCTGGAGAGCAGTTCTTC.

The chain recombines TRBV2 with TRBJ2-3; 14 nucleotides match TRBD2. Germline CDR1 SNHLY, CDR2 FYNNEI. The CDR3 is 17 amino acids. V lost 7 bases and J lost 0; bases outside the gene matches: 6. As DNA, the CDR3 is TGTGCCAGCATCGGACTAGCGGGGGGATCAAGCACAGATACGCAGTATTTT. Its translation: CASIGLAGGSSTDTQYF.

This clone was detected only a few times. V gene TRBV2 combines with J gene TRBJ1-1; 11 positions match TRBD1. V lost 8 bases and J lost 4; bases outside the gene matches: 3. The CDR3 runs 13 residues. From germline, CDR1 is SNHLY and CDR2 FYNNEI. The CDR3 coding sequence is TGTGCCAGCGAAGGGACAGGGGGCACTGAAGCTTTCTTT. As protein: CASEGTGGTEAFF.

The chain employs TRBV19 and TRBJ1-2; maybe TRBD1 (6 bases). The length of the CDR3 is 12 residues. The ends were cut back, 4 bases at V and 7 bases at J, with 10 bases in the middle. Germline CDR1 LNHDA, CDR2 SQIVND (reference sequence). The CDR3 loop reads CASSRTVLGYTF. CDR3 DNA sequence: TGTGCCAGTAGTAGGACAGTCCTTGGCTACACCTTC.

This chain uses TRBV7-2 with TRBJ2-1; D perhaps matches TRBD1 (5 bases). Between the trimmed V and J ends, which lost 1 base and 8 bases, there was a span of 15 bases. The CDR3 has 15 amino acids. Germline V gene lookup returns CDR1 SGHTA and CDR2 FQGNSA. The CDR3 DNA follows: TGTGCCAGCAGCTTAGAGTTCGGCAGGGTCGATGAGCAGTTCTTC. It specifies CASSLEFGRVDEQFF.

V usage is TRBV18 and J usage is TRBJ2-7, with 8 bases identical to TRBD1. Germline-derived CDR1 and CDR2 are KGHSH and LQKENI. This CDR3 spans 14 amino acids. With 1 base clipped from V and 2 bases from J, the junction kept 1 base outside the gene matches. CDR3 nucleotide sequence: TGTGCCAGCTCACCACGACAGGGGACCTACGAGCAGTACTTC. Translation: CASSPRQGTYEQYF.

This clone occurred once. The rearrangement links TRBV19 to TRBJ1-1; TRBD1 aligns across 10 bases. The CDR3 length is 12 residues. The germline CDR1 and CDR2 sequences are LNHDA and SQIVND (reference sequence). Germline trimming cut 9 bases from V and 5 bases from J; bases unmatched to any gene: 3. The CDR3 sequence is CASRTGGTEAFF. The CDR3 DNA follows: TGTGCCAGCAGGACAGGGGGAACTGAAGCTTTCTTT.

The chain recombines TRBV7-2 with TRBJ2-3; TRBD2 aligns across 15 bases. J gave up 5 bases and V 2 bases, and 5 bases lay outside the gene matches. The CDR3 has 17 amino acids. Germline values: CDR1 SGHTA, CDR2 FQGNSA. The CDR3 loop is CASSLSGLAGGGDTQYF. CDR3 DNA sequence: TGTGCCAGCAGCTTATCAGGACTAGCGGGAGGGGGAGATACGCAGTATTTT.

This chain links TRBV4-3 with TRBJ2-1; 10 nucleotides align to TRBD1. This CDR3 spans 17 amino acids. Trimming at V came to 0 bases and at J to 7 bases, leaving 9 bases not matched to a gene. Germline V lookup: CDR1 LGHNA, CDR2 YSLEER. CDR3 amino acids: CASSQDWRQGAVNEQFF. Written as DNA, the CDR3 is TGCGCCAGCAGCCAAGATTGGAGACAGGGGGCTGTGAATGAGCAGTTCTTC.

V usage is TRBV2 and J usage is TRBJ1-3; 9 nucleotides align to TRBD1. Germline V gene sequence: CDR1 SNHLY, CDR2 FYNNEI. J was trimmed by 4 bases and V by 6 bases; bases with no gene match: 4. The CDR3 length is 14 residues. Here the CDR3 DNA reads TGTGCCAGCAGCCCGGGACAGGGAGGAAACACCATATATTTT. Protein product: CASSPGQGGNTIYF.

The V and J genes are TRBV4-3 and TRBJ1-5, with D tentatively TRBD1 (6 bases). The CDR3 has 15 residues. Trimming took off 0 bases at V and 7 bases at J, with 13 bases between the two ends. Germline CDR1 is LGHNA and CDR2 is YSLEER. CDR3 region: CASSQDSRGAQPQHF. The CDR3 DNA reads TGCGCCAGCAGCCAAGATAGTCGGGGGGCACAGCCCCAGCATTTT.

This chain joins TRBV7-2 and TRBJ1-1, with D possibly being TRBD1 (5 bases). Trimming pared 1 base from V and 1 base from J, leaving 13 bases between. The germline V gene has CDR1 SGHTA and CDR2 FQGNSA. The CDR3 loop spans 16 amino acids. The CDR3 nucleotides read TGTGCCAGCAGCTTAGTGGCGACAGACTCGAACACTGAAGCTTTCTTT. It codes for CASSLVATDSNTEAFF. Filled out from reference TRBV7-2 and TRBJ1-1, the complete variable domain reads GAGVSQSPSNKVTEKGKDVELRCDPISGHTALYWYRQSLGQGLEFLIYFQGNSAPDKSGLPSDRFSAERTGGSVSTLTIQRTQQEDSAVYLCASSLVATDSNTEAFFGQGTRLTVV.

This sequence joins TRBV19 and TRBJ2-7; 11 positions match TRBD2. Germline V gene lookup returns CDR1 LNHDA and CDR2 SQIVND (reference sequence). Trimming cost V 1 base and J 8 bases; bases outside gene matches: 10. CDR3 length equals 16 residues. DNA of the CDR3: TGTGCCAGTAGTATAGCTGGGACTAGCGGTACTACGCAGCAGTACTTC. Translated: CASSIAGTSGTTQQYF.

The chain uses TRBV19 and TRBJ2-5; 8 positions agree with TRBD2. This CDR3 contains 14 residues. With 3 bases clipped from V and 3 bases from J, the junction kept 3 bases outside the gene matches. Germline-derived CDR1 and CDR2 are LNHDA and SQIVND (reference sequence). CDR3: CASSILGLEETQYF. The CDR3 coding sequence is TGTGCCAGTAGTATTCTGGGACTAGAAGAGACCCAGTACTTC.

This chain uses TRBV6-5 with TRBJ2-7, with 7 bases lining up with TRBD2. V trimming: 6 bases; J trimming: 5 bases; junction bases outside the gene matches: 4. Germline V CDR1 and CDR2: MNHEY, SVGAGI. The CDR3 runs 12 residues. The CDR3 protein is CASSPRGDEQYF. CDR3 nucleotides: TGTGCCAGCAGCCCACGGGGGGACGAGCAGTACTTC.

This chain uses TRBV7-9 with TRBJ2-3; TRBD1 aligns across 10 bases. The CDR3 is 17 amino acids. V lost 1 base to trimming and J lost 3 bases; unmatched junction nucleotides: 7. Looked up from germline, CDR1 is SEHNR and CDR2 is FQNEAQ (reference sequence). The CDR3 loop reads CASSLVPGTGVTDTQYF. The CDR3 DNA sequence: TGTGCCAGCAGCTTAGTCCCCGGGACAGGGGTTACAGATACGCAGTATTTT.

This chain links TRBV6-5 with TRBJ2-5, with D tentatively TRBD2 (6 bases). The CDR3 sequence is 14 residues long. The germline V and J ends were trimmed by 5 bases and 2 bases, with 12 bases remaining between them. The germline gives CDR1 MNHEY, CDR2 SVGAGI. DNA for the CDR3: TGTGCCAGCAGTCCCCGGGGAGGTCAAGAGACCCAGTACTTC. It encodes CASSPRGGQETQYF.